Detailed here is one T cell receptor beta chain. Antigen: not known. Trimming pared 4 bases from V and 2 bases from J, leaving 14 bases between. This CDR3 comprises 16 residues. The germline CDR1 and CDR2 sequences are MGHRA and YSYEKL. Sequenced by immunoSEQ multiplex PCR; TCRdb stores in-frame clones only, minus some. The data show about 20,000 clones, with roughly 65% seen just once and less than 9.5% held by the top ten. This entry belongs to a study of PD-1 blockade in classical Hodgkin lymphoma. Study-wide points: The causes of the repertoire differences, possibly disease activity or prior therapy, remain undefined.

Time point in this sample: cycle 4 day 1 (C4D1), after about 6 weeks of nivolumab. The patients all showed relapse after autologous stem cell transplantation, while their brentuximab vedotin exposure varied. The receptor comes from a human donor with classical Hodgkin lymphoma. This chain joins TRBV4-1 and TRBJ2-2; D may be TRBD1 (7 bases). This material consisted of peripheral blood mononuclear cells (PBMCs), taken before the fourth cycle of nivolumab. CDR3 coding DNA: TGCGCCAGCAGCCTTAGGACAGGACTAAACACCGGGGAGCTGTTTTTT. The encoded protein is CASSLRTGLNTGELFF.